The entry below gives a single TCR beta chain sequence along with its context. Profiling relied on immunoSEQ multiplex PCR, and the TCRdb table lists in-frame clones only, not all of them. The data contain tens of thousands of clones, 76% of them seen just once; the ten biggest clones take up 6% to 8.5%. This sample was taken from a study of blood T cell repertoires in COVID-19. In the study overall: Nucleic acid was either cDNA or gDNA, and it came from T cells, B-cell-depleted T cells, or PBMCs.

This CDR3 has 18 amino acids. Deletions cut 5 bases from V and 0 bases from J, with 17 bases between. Germline V lookup: CDR1 SGHVS, CDR2 FQNEAQ. The chain recombines TRBV7-8 with TRBJ2-6, with no clear D. This clonotype was obtained from a man aged 70 or older with acute or convalescent COVID-19. Material: peripheral blood. In nucleotides, the CDR3 is TGTGCCAGCAGCAGACGACAAGGTTATATCTCTGGGGCCAACGTCCTGACTTTC. This codes for CASSRRQGYISGANVLTF.